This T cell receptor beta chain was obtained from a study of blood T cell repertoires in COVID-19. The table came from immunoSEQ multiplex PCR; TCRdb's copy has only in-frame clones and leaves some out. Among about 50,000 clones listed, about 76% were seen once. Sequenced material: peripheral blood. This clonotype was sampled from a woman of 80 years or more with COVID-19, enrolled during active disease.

CDR3: CAWSGGRAGGYEQYF. As DNA, the CDR3 is TGTGCCTGGAGTGGGGGACGGGCGGGAGGCTACGAGCAGTACTTC. The chain employs TRBV30 and TRBJ2-7, with 8 positions matching TRBD2. The CDR3 runs 15 residues. Germline trimming cut 1 base from V and 3 bases from J; bases unmatched to any gene: 8. The germline CDR1 and CDR2 sequences are GTSNPN and SVGIG (reference sequence). The full variable domain, completed using reference TRBV30 and TRBJ2-7, is SQTIHQWPATLVQPVGSPLSLECTVEGTSNPNLYWYRQAAGRGLQLLFYSVGIGQISSEVPQNLSASRPQDRQFILSSKKLLLSDSGFYLCAWSGGRAGGYEQYFGPGTRLTVT.